These T cell receptor beta chains were read from a single sample in a study of blood T cell repertoires in COVID-19. Sequenced by immunoSEQ multiplex PCR; TCRdb stores in-frame clones only, minus some. The sample lists about 360,000 clones, 88% occurring once. The source material was PBMCs or T cells enriched from blood (not recorded which). The receptors were sampled from a woman between 40 and 55 years old with acute COVID-19. Both conserved end residues are part of each CDR3.

12	TRBV10-2	TRBJ2-2	CASRRQNGELFF
19	TRBV6-1	TRBJ1-1	CASSAYTGTGGAVNTEAFF
13	TRBV15	TRBJ2-3	CATSRAGLDTQYF
16	TRBV27	TRBJ2-1	CASSSYRPSSYNEQFF
13	TRBV5-4	TRBJ1-2	CASRDRANYGYTF
15	TRBV7-9	TRBJ2-1	CASSAGLAGADEQFF
16	TRBV7-9	TRBJ2-7	CASSLSKRGRGYEQYF
14	TRBV20-1	TRBJ2-1	CSASEDRGQGEQFF
16	TRBV7-9	TRBJ1-1	CASSHPYRQGSTEAFF
12	TRBV5-4	TRBJ1-2	CASGDIPYGYTF